The 16 T cell receptor beta chains given below trace back to one sample, sequenced in a study of response to subunit inactivated influenza vaccine. TCRdb analysed the RT-PCR reads with MiXCR anew, one entry per CDR3 protein. The sample holds some 640,000 distinct CDR3 sequences, about 14% seen once. The sample was PBMCs from blood, taken around 14 days before vaccination. These receptors were taken from a man aged 50 to 59 who received an inactivated influenza vaccine.

This clonotype came up a few times. The chain joins TRBV20-1 to TRBJ2-5, with D perhaps TRBD2 (7 bases). Germline lookup yields CDR1 DFQATT and CDR2 SNEGSKA (reference sequence). The CDR3 consists of 16 residues. V shed 2 bases and J shed 4 bases, with 20 bases lying between them. DNA of the CDR3: TGCAGTGCTAGATCAAGGCGGGGGCGAAGTGTAGAGACCCAGTACTTC. Its translation: CSARSRRGRSVETQYF.

This chain connects TRBV4-1 to TRBJ1-1, with D perhaps matching TRBD1 (5 bases). Germline V gives CDR1 MGHRA, CDR2 YSYEKL. The CDR3 sequence is 15 residues long. V lost 1 base to trimming and J lost 5 bases, with 14 bases between them. Here the CDR3 DNA reads TGCGCCAGCAGCCAAGTAGGGGAGGCTAGGACTGAAGCTTTCTTT. Translation gives CASSQVGEARTEAFF.

Many counts were recorded for this clonotype. This chain connects TRBV5-5 to TRBJ2-2; tentative D call: TRBD2 (5 bases). CDR1 and CDR2 from the germline V gene are SGHKS and YYEKEE (reference sequence). V was cut by 0 bases and J by 7 bases, with 10 bases left in between. The CDR3 runs to 14 residues. CDR3 amino acids: CASSLGLWGGELFF. The CDR3 region has the DNA TGTGCCAGCAGCTTGGGACTATGGGGCGGGGAGCTGTTTTTT.

In this sample, this clonotype turned up a few times. This chain links TRBV10-2 with TRBJ1-3, with 8 bases fitting TRBD1. CDR1 WSHSY and CDR2 SAAADI come from the germline V gene. The length of the CDR3 is 14 residues. J was trimmed by 6 bases and V by 7 bases; bases with no gene match: 8. CDR3 amino acids: CASTSTGVANTIYF. CDR3 nucleotide sequence: TGCGCCAGCACCTCGACAGGGGTTGCAAACACCATATATTTT.

On this clonotype: A much larger clone sits a single nucleotide away, making a read error possible. The CDR3 reads CASSSHVGITETQYF. In DNA, the CDR3 is TGTGCCAGCAGCTCTCACGTGGGGATCACGGAGACCCAGTACTTC. V is TRBV7-9 and J is TRBJ2-5; D not resolved. The CDR3 loop spans 15 amino acids. CDR1 and CDR2 (germline): SEHNR, FQNEAQ (reference sequence). The V end lost 4 bases, the J end lost 5 bases, and 17 bases lay between the germline ends.

The chain uses TRBV28 and TRBJ2-1; D might be TRBD1 (5 bases). The CDR3 is 17 residues long. Germline-derived CDR1 and CDR2 are MDHEN and SYDVKM. The ends were cut back, 5 bases at V and 1 base at J, with 18 bases in the middle. The CDR3 DNA reads TGTGCCAGCAGTGGAACAGGCCCCCAGGTGTCCTACAATGAGCAGTTCTTC. This sequence encodes CASSGTGPQVSYNEQFF. Filled out from reference TRBV28 and TRBJ2-1, the complete variable domain reads DVKVTQSSRYLVKRTGEKVFLECVQDMDHENMFWYRQDPGLGLRLIYFSYDVKMKEKGDIPEGYSVSREKKERFSLILESASTNQTSMYLCASSGTGPQVSYNEQFFGPGTRLTVL.

This rearrangement joins TRBV20-1 to TRBJ2-1; TRBD2 matches at 10 bases. J gave up 1 base and V 5 bases, and 5 bases lay outside the gene matches. The V gene's germline CDR1 is DFQATT and CDR2 SNEGSKA (reference sequence). The CDR3 consists of 15 residues. CDR3 region: CSAAAGGGSYNEQFF. CDR3 coding DNA: TGCAGTGCTGCAGCGGGAGGGGGGTCCTACAATGAGCAGTTCTTC.

This clonotype came up many times. V is TRBV7-2 and J is TRBJ2-7, with D perhaps matching TRBD1 or TRBD2 (5 bases each). The CDR3 spans 13 residues. V lost 0 bases and J lost 6, with 9 bases in between. The V gene's germline CDR1 is SGHTA and CDR2 FQGNSA. This chain's CDR3 is CASSLASGAEQYF. CDR3 bases: TGTGCCAGCAGCTTAGCGTCCGGGGCCGAGCAGTACTTC.

In its sample, this clonotype was seen a few times. The CDR3 reads CSAPRQAYEQYF. In DNA form, the CDR3 reads TGCAGTGCCCCCCGACAGGCCTACGAGCAGTACTTC. V gene TRBV20-1 combines with J gene TRBJ2-7; TRBD1 is a possible D gene (6 bases). The V and J ends lost 6 bases and 2 bases respectively, with 11 bases between them. The V gene's germline CDR1 is DFQATT and CDR2 SNEGSKA (reference sequence). The CDR3 contains 12 residues.

The table lists this clonotype with a few counts. The rearrangement links TRBV12-3 or TRBV12-4 to TRBJ2-1; 8 bases align to TRBD2. This CDR3 is built from 17 residues. The V gene end was trimmed by 6 bases and the J gene end by 2 bases; junction bases not matched to a gene: 12. The CDR3 region has the DNA TGTGCCAGCAGCCAAGCCCCCGCGGGAGGCCCCTACAATGAGCAGTTCTTC. Translated, it gives CASSQAPAGGPYNEQFF.

The V gene is TRBV5-5, the J gene TRBJ1-1; TRBD1 matches 8 bases. The germline gives CDR1 SGHKS, CDR2 YYEKEE (reference sequence). This CDR3 contains 16 residues. The V and J ends lost 0 bases and 4 bases, in that order; junction bases with no gene match: 8. The CDR3 region has the DNA TGTGCCAGCAGCTTGGTAAGGGGGGACAGGACCACTGAAGCTTTCTTT. This sequence encodes CASSLVRGDRTTEAFF.

In its sample, this clonotype was seen many times. CDR3 DNA: TGCGCCAGCAGCCAAGGAGAGGGAAACTACAATGAGCAGTTCTTC. Its protein is CASSQGEGNYNEQFF. The chain joins TRBV4-3 to TRBJ2-1, with D maybe TRBD2 (5 bases). Germline V gives CDR1 LGHNA, CDR2 YSLEER. Trimming took 1 base from V and 3 from J, leaving 10 bases between them. The CDR3 totals 15 residues.

This clonotype was counted at least ten times. This sequence joins TRBV12-3 or TRBV12-4 and TRBJ2-2, with D possibly matching TRBD2 (7 bases). V lost 10 bases, J lost 1 base, and 16 bases lay in between. The CDR3 runs to 15 residues. The CDR3 loop reads CANRRRGLNTGELFF. In DNA, the CDR3 is TGTGCCAACCGCCGGCGGGGGCTGAACACCGGGGAGCTGTTTTTT.

The table lists this clonotype with a few counts. The genes are TRBV24-1 and TRBJ1-1, with 7 positions matching TRBD1. CDR1 is KGHDR, CDR2 SFDVKD, per germline. The CDR3 contains 13 residues. J was trimmed by 2 bases and V by 7 bases; bases with no gene match: 3. The CDR3 coding sequence is TGTGCCACCAGGCGGGACAGAAACACTGAAGCTTTCTTT. It encodes CATRRDRNTEAFF.

This clonotype was detected only a few times. This chain joins TRBV29-1 and TRBJ2-4; 8 nucleotides agree with TRBD2. The CDR3 consists of 14 residues. CDR1 is SQVTM and CDR2 is ANQGSEA in the germline V gene. V shed 6 bases and J 9 bases; nucleotides not matched to a gene: 13. CDR3 in amino acids: CSVTEAGTRGIQYF. As DNA, the CDR3 is TGCAGCGTAACAGAGGCCGGGACTAGGGGCATTCAGTACTTC.

The chain has TRBV5-1 and TRBJ1-2; 7 bases are shared with TRBD1. The CDR3 is made up of 13 amino acids. The germline gives CDR1 SGHRS, CDR2 YFSETQ. V shed 2 bases and J 10 bases; nucleotides not matched to a gene: 8. DNA for the CDR3: TGCGCCAGCAGCTTTACAGGGGAGCACGTCTACACCTTC. Its protein is CASSFTGEHVYTF.